This is a list of T cell receptor beta chains from one sample in a study of shared clonotypes between healthy human individuals. Some clones are missing from TCRdb's copy, which holds only in-frame ones; the method was immunoSEQ multiplex PCR. The table shows around 600,000 clones, with roughly 98% occurring only once. Sequencing was done on a sample of naive CD8+ T cells sorted from blood. The receptors here all came from a man under 40 in good health. Each CDR3 is given with its conserved first and last residue. Each record gives: J gene, clone size, V gene, D gene, CDR3 length, CDR3 DNA, CDR3 protein. D genes are given only for firm matches. Clone size, where shown, is once, few, many, or a class for clones that have expanded.

TRBJ1-2	NA	TRBV27	NA	15	TGTGCCAGCAGTTCCGGGACGCCTATCGTTGGGGGCTACACCTTC	CASSSGTPIVGGYTF
TRBJ1-1	NA	TRBV6-1	NA	12	TGTGCCAGCAGTGGAAGTGGACCCGAAGCTTTCTTT	CASSGSGPEAFF
TRBJ2-1	NA	TRBV29-1	NA	13	TGCAGCGTTGAAGCGGACGACTACAATGAGCAGTTCTTC	CSVEADDYNEQFF
TRBJ2-6	NA	TRBV7-8	NA	20	TGTGCCAGCAGCTTAGCGGGCCGAGAGGGCTTTCCACCCGGGGCCAACGTCCTGACTTTC	CASSLAGREGFPPGANVLTF
TRBJ2-1	NA	TRBV7-9	NA	17	TGTGCCAGCAGCCGTAGTAACCGGGGGTGGGAACACATACGGTGGTTCTTC	CASSRSNRGWEHIRWFF
TRBJ2-7	once	TRBV6-1	NA	15	TGTGCCAGCAGTACTAGTGGTGCGGATCCCTACGAGCAGTACTTC	CASSTSGADPYEQYF
TRBJ2-5	NA	TRBV7-9	NA	16	TGTGCCAGCAGCCGCCCGGACCGATACGTCGGAGAGACCCAGTACTTC	CASSRPDRYVGETQYF
TRBJ1-2	NA	TRBV29-1	NA	8	TGCAGCCGGGATGGCTACACCTTC	CSRDGYTF
TRBJ2-3	once	TRBV5-1	NA	12	TGCGCCAGCAGCACCGACACAGATACGCAGTATTTT	CASSTDTDTQYF
TRBJ2-7	NA	TRBV5-5	TRBD2	13	TGTGCCAGCAGCTTGGCCCTAGCGGTCGAGCAGTACTTC	CASSLALAVEQYF
TRBJ2-5	NA	TRBV7-2	NA	14	TGTGCCAGCAGCTCGCCTGACGAGCCAAAGACCCAGTACTTC	CASSSPDEPKTQYF
TRBJ2-3	NA	TRBV2	NA	16	TGTGCCTCTTCGGTCCCACCCGGGGCTAGCACAGATACGCAGTATTTT	CASSVPPGASTDTQYF
TRBJ2-7	NA	TRBV29-1	TRBD2	15	TGCAGCGTGAACAGTGGGGTAGCGGGACCGTACGAGCAGTACTTC	CSVNSGVAGPYEQYF
TRBJ2-1	NA	TRBV28	TRBD2	15	TGTGCCAGCAGTTTATCGGGACTAGCGTACAATGAGCAGTTCTTC	CASSLSGLAYNEQFF
TRBJ2-7	NA	TRBV30	TRBD2	12	TGTGCCTGGAGCACTAGCGACTACGAGCAGTACTTC	CAWSTSDYEQYF
TRBJ1-5	NA	TRBV27	NA	16	TGTGCCAGCAGTACCGACCCACAGGGTAGTCGTCAGCCCCAGCATTTT	CASSTDPQGSRQPQHF
TRBJ2-1	NA	TRBV29-1	NA	14	TGCAGCGTTCTGAAGGACAGATCGTACAATGAGCAGTTCTTC	CSVLKDRSYNEQFF
TRBJ1-4	NA	TRBV9	NA	13	TGTGCCAGCAGCGTCGGATTGGATGAAAAACTGTTTTTT	CASSVGLDEKLFF
TRBJ2-3	NA	TRBV4-2	TRBD2	15	TGTGCCAGCAGCCCTCTAGCGGGATCCACAGATATGCAGTATTTT	CASSPLAGSTDMQYF
TRBJ2-6	NA	TRBV27	TRBD2	14	TGTGCCAGCAGGGGAGGGGTAGGGGCCAACGTCCTGACTTTC	CASRGGVGANVLTF
TRBJ2-7	NA	TRBV27	TRBD2	15	TGTGCCAGCAGGTCTGGGCCTAGCGGGATTTGGGAGCAGTACTTC	CASRSGPSGIWEQYF
TRBJ2-1	NA	TRBV29-1	TRBD2	19	TGCAGCGTTTCCCCGGGCTTAGCGGGAGGATGGGGATCCTACAATGAGCAGTTCTTC	CSVSPGLAGGWGSYNEQFF